The 10 T cell receptor beta chains below were found in one sample sequenced in a study of T cells in Graves' hyperthyroidism and ophthalmopathy. Amplified regions were TCR beta CDR3 sequences from RNA transcripts. TCR CDR3 regions were first amplified by RT-PCR with HTBI primers. TCRdb re-analysed the multiplex PCR reads in MiXCR, keeping a single row per CDR3 protein. In the table there are hundreds of thousands of distinct CDR3 sequences, 15% to 17% of which are singletons. Sequenced sample: blood. All receptors come from a woman aged 18 to 35 with Graves' hyperthyroidism.

This clonotype was seen a handful of times. This chain links TRBV6-1 with TRBJ1-2; D is ambiguous. Germline values: CDR1 MNHNS, CDR2 SASEGT. The CDR3 is 16 residues long. V shed 4 bases and J shed 0 bases, with 15 bases lying between them. The CDR3 region is CASSATLTETNYGYTF. The CDR3 DNA reads as TGTGCCAGCAGTGCGACCCTCACAGAGACTAACTATGGCTACACCTTC.

The J gene is TRBJ2-2, the V gene TRBV7-9, with 8 bases identical to TRBD1. Germline V gives CDR1 SEHNR, CDR2 FQNEAQ (reference sequence). CDR3 size: 15 residues. Unmatched junction bases numbered 12, after V lost 9 bases and J lost 6 bases. CDR3 bases: TGTGCCAGTAGTCCCCTGGACAGGGCAGCCGGGGAGCTGTTTTTT. Translation gives CASSPLDRAAGELFF.

This clonotype was detected a few times. V gene TRBV20-1 combines with J gene TRBJ2-1; perhaps TRBD1 as D (5 bases). The CDR3 is made up of 13 amino acids. Germline assignment: CDR1 DFQATT and CDR2 SNEGSKA (reference sequence). V was cut by 8 bases and J by 5 bases, with 16 bases left in between. CDR3 residues: CSIRQPYDNEQFF. In DNA form, the CDR3 reads TGCAGTATTAGACAGCCTTATGACAATGAGCAGTTCTTC.

At least ten counts were recorded for this clonotype. V is TRBV2 and J is TRBJ2-5; D unclear. This CDR3 is built from 13 residues. Trimming shortened V by 2 bases and J by 7 bases, and 11 bases separated the two germline ends. Germline CDR1 and CDR2: SNHLY and FYNNEI. The CDR3 nucleotides read TGTGCCAGCAGTGAAAAACGAATCGGGACCCAGTACTTC. Its translation: CASSEKRIGTQYF.

This clonotype was seen many times. The rearrangement uses TRBV2 and TRBJ2-1; 10 bases agree with TRBD2. CDR1 is SNHLY and CDR2 is FYNNEI in the germline V gene. After removal of 8 bases from V and 0 bases from J, the junction contained 4 bases not matched to a gene. The CDR3 sequence is 15 residues long. CDR3 amino acids: CASRPSGSSYNEQFF. In DNA, the CDR3 is TGTGCCAGCCGCCCTAGCGGGAGCTCCTACAATGAGCAGTTCTTC.

This clonotype was observed at least ten times. The V and J genes are TRBV20-1 and TRBJ2-3; 11 positions agree with TRBD2. V trimming: 6 bases; J trimming: 3 bases; junction bases outside the gene matches: 5. This CDR3 has 14 residues. The germline V gene encodes CDR1 DFQATT and CDR2 SNEGSKA (reference sequence). CDR3 protein: CSAIAGGRTDTQYF. DNA of the CDR3: TGCAGTGCGATAGCGGGGGGGCGGACAGATACGCAGTATTTT.

The table lists this clonotype with many counts. V and J are TRBV5-1 and TRBJ1-3; D uncertain. With 3 bases removed from V and 4 bases from J, the gap between germline ends came to 8 bases. This CDR3 is 13 amino acids long. CDR1 is SGHRS, CDR2 YFSETQ, per germline. The DNA for the CDR3 is TGCGCCAGCAGCTCCGGACCAGGAAACACCATATATTTT. Translating gives CASSSGPGNTIYF. Full variable domain (remainder filled in from reference TRBV5-1 and TRBJ1-3): KAGVTQTPRYLIKTRGQQVTLSCSPISGHRSVSWYQQTPGQGLQFLFEYFSETQRNKGNFPGRFSGRQFSNSRSEMNVSTLELGDSALYLCASSSGPGNTIYFGEGSWLTVV.

The chain employs TRBV4-3 and TRBJ1-6, with a possible D match to TRBD1 (6 bases). The CDR3 runs to 14 residues. The V gene's germline CDR1 is LGHNA and CDR2 YSLEER. With 3 bases removed from V and 12 bases from J, the gap between germline ends came to 15 bases. The CDR3 loop reads CASSQDKTGKPLHF. The CDR3 DNA reads TGCGCCAGCAGCCAGGACAAAACAGGGAAACCCCTCCACTTT.

This clonotype was seen a few times. V gene TRBV7-3 combines with J gene TRBJ1-5, with 7 bases identical to TRBD1. The CDR3 has 18 amino acids. The ends lost 1 base at V and 4 bases at J; junction bases unmatched: 13. Germline values: CDR1 SGHTA, CDR2 FQGTGA. This CDR3 is CASSLISSWAGGNQPQHF. CDR3 in DNA: TGTGCCAGCAGCTTAATTTCGTCCTGGGCAGGGGGAAATCAGCCCCAGCATTTT.

Concerning this clonotype: Compared with germline, one end of the junction differs, possibly owing to a read error. V and J are TRBV2 and TRBJ2-2, with 9 bases fitting TRBD2. This CDR3 has 16 amino acids. CDR1 is SNHLY and CDR2 is FYNNEI in the germline V gene. The CDR3 DNA sequence: TGTGCCAGCAGCGCGCGGGGGGGCTCAGACACCGGGGAGCTGCTTTTT. Encoded protein: CASSARGGSDTGELLF.